The rows below give T cell receptor beta chains drawn from one sample of a study of T cells in Graves' hyperthyroidism and ophthalmopathy. TCRdb reprocessed the multiplex PCR reads via MiXCR and lists one record per CDR3 protein. The sample shows some 500,000 distinct CDR3 sequences, approximately 15% of them seen only once. Input material: blood. Receptors were obtained from a woman younger than 35 with Graves' hyperthyroidism. Each CDR3 is given with its conserved first and last residue. A D gene is named only where the DNA matches it firmly. Size is stated for part of the rows, as once, few or many counts, or as a class when the clone is expanded.

J | V | size | D | CDR3 | DNA
TRBJ2-6 | TRBV3-1 | - | - | CASSQDGTASGANVLTF | TGTGCCAGCAGCCAAGATGGGACCGCCTCTGGGGCCAACGTCCTGACTTTC
TRBJ1-4 | TRBV6-5 | few | - | CASSYGGQNEKLFF | TGTGCCAGCAGTTACGGTGGCCAAAATGAAAAACTGTTTTTT
TRBJ1-1 | TRBV11-1 | many | - | CASSFGGGRSTEAFF | TGTGCCAGCAGCTTTGGCGGGGGACGGAGCACTGAAGCTTTCTTT
TRBJ1-2 | TRBV6-2/TRBV6-3 | many | - | CASSYRIEVDWLNYGYTF | TGTGCCAGCAGTTACAGGATTGAGGTCGATTGGCTTAACTATGGCTACACCTTC
TRBJ2-3 | TRBV19 | many | TRBD2 | CASSISSGRTDTQYF | TGTGCCAGTAGTATATCTAGCGGGAGAACAGATACGCAGTATTTT
TRBJ1-2 | TRBV5-5 | few | TRBD1 | CASRMTGEGLYGYTF | TGTGCCAGCAGGATGACAGGGGAGGGCCTCTATGGCTACACCTTC
TRBJ2-6 | TRBV19 | few | - | CASSHPRASGANVLTF | TGTGCCAGTAGCCATCCAAGGGCTTCGGGGGCCAACGTCCTGACTTTC
TRBJ1-1 | TRBV9 | many | TRBD1 | CASSAQGAQTEAFF | TGTGCCAGCAGCGCCCAGGGGGCGCAGACTGAAGCTTTCTTT
TRBJ2-1 | TRBV20-1 | many | TRBD2 | CSAPGGGVGYNEQFF | TGCAGTGCTCCGGGGGGGGGAGTGGGCTACAATGAGCAGTTCTTC
TRBJ2-1 | TRBV11-3 | many | - | CASSLNGENEQFF | TGTGCCAGCAGCTTAAACGGAGAGAATGAGCAGTTCTTC
TRBJ2-7 | TRBV3-1 | many | - | CASSQEGQNYEQYF | TGTGCCAGCAGCCAAGAGGGACAAAACTACGAGCAGTACTTC
TRBJ1-6 | TRBV6-5 | - | TRBD1 | CASSYDMGQVNSPLHF | TGTGCCAGCAGTTACGACATGGGACAGGTTAATTCACCCCTCCACTTT
TRBJ2-1 | TRBV3-1 | - | TRBD2 | CASSQNSGSRHEQFF | TGTGCCAGCAGCCAAAATAGCGGGAGTCGACATGAGCAGTTCTTC
TRBJ2-7 | TRBV6-1 | many | - | CASRLANEQYF | TGTGCCAGCCGGCTAGCGAACGAGCAGTACTTC
TRBJ1-4 | TRBV2 | many | - | CASSEVVVGNEKLFF | TGTGCCAGCAGTGAAGTGGTGGTTGGTAATGAAAAACTGTTTTTT
TRBJ2-1 | TRBV11-2 | many | - | CASSLVGGGRGYNEQFF | TGTGCCAGCAGCTTAGTGGGGGGCGGGAGAGGATACAATGAGCAGTTCTTC
TRBJ2-3 | TRBV6-2/TRBV6-3 | many | - | CASSYQGTDTQYF | TGTGCCAGCAGTTACCAGGGGACAGATACGCAGTATTTT
TRBJ2-7 | TRBV20-1 | many | - | CSAYGPYEQYF | TGCAGTGCTTACGGACCCTACGAGCAGTACTTC
TRBJ1-4 | TRBV29-1 | - | - | CSAGRSEKLFF | TGCAGCGCTGGGAGGAGTGAAAAACTGTTTTTT
TRBJ1-5 | TRBV20-1 | many | TRBD1 | CSAKTGGENQPQHF | TGCAGTGCGAAGACAGGGGGGGAGAATCAGCCCCAGCATTTT
TRBJ2-1 | TRBV11-3 | many | TRBD2 | CASSAGRTSVNNEQFF | TGTGCCAGCAGCGCCGGTAGGACTAGCGTGAACAATGAGCAGTTCTTC
TRBJ1-5 | TRBV10-3 | - | - | CAISERGEDNQPQHF | TGTGCCATCAGTGAGCGCGGGGAGGACAATCAGCCCCAGCATTTT
TRBJ2-3 | TRBV18 | few | - | CASSPTGPYTDTQYF | TGTGCCAGCTCACCAACGGGGCCTTACACAGATACGCAGTATTTT
TRBJ2-7 | TRBV2 | many | TRBD1 | CASQRDRGDEQYF | TGTGCCAGCCAAAGGGACAGGGGAGACGAGCAGTACTTC
TRBJ2-5 | TRBV20-1 | many | - | CSARDNAGSAETQYF | TGCAGTGCTAGAGATAACGCGGGGAGTGCGGAGACCCAGTACTTC
TRBJ1-1 | TRBV7-9 | - | - | CASSARVETEAFF | TGTGCCAGCAGCGCCCGGGTAGAGACTGAAGCTTTCTTT
TRBJ1-2 | TRBV30 | many | - | CAYQRDARRYGYTF | TGTGCCTACCAACGGGACGCCCGGCGCTATGGCTACACCTTC
TRBJ2-7 | TRBV18 | - | TRBD2 | CASSPPAGGSYEQYF | TGTGCCAGCTCACCACCAGCGGGAGGATCCTACGAGCAGTACTTC
TRBJ1-5 | TRBV6-2/TRBV6-3 | few | TRBD1 | CASSHRGLGDQPQHF | TGTGCCAGCAGTCACAGGGGGCTAGGGGATCAGCCCCAGCATTTT
TRBJ2-1 | TRBV24-1 | many | - | CATSDRTYNEQFF | TGTGCCACCAGTGATCGGACCTACAATGAGCAGTTCTTC